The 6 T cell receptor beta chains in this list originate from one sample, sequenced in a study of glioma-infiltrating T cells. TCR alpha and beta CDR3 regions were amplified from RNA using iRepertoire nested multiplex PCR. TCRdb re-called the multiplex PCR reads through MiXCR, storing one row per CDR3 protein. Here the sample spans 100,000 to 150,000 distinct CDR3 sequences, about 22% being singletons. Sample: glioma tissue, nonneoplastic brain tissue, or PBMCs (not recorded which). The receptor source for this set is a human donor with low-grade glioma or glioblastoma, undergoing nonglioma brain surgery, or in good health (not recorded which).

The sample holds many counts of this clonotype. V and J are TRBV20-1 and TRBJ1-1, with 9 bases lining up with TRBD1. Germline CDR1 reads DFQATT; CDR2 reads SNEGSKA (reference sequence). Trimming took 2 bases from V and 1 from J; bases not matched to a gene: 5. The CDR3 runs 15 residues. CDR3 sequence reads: CSARKGQGTNTEAFF. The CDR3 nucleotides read TGCAGTGCTAGAAAGGGACAGGGAACGAACACTGAAGCTTTCTTT.

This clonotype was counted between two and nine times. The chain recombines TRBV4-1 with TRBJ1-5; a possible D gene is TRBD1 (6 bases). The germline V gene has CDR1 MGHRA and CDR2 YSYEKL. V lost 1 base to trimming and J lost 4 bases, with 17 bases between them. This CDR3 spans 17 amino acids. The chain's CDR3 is CASSQGRGGRINQPQHF. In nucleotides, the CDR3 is TGCGCCAGCAGCCAAGGCCGAGGGGGGAGGATTAATCAGCCCCAGCATTTT.

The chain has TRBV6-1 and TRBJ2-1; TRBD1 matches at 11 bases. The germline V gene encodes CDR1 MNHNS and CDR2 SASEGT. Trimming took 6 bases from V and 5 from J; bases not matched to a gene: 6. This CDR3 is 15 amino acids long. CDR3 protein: CASSRGQGVDNEQFF. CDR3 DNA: TGTGCCAGCAGCCGGGGACAGGGGGTGGACAATGAGCAGTTCTTC.

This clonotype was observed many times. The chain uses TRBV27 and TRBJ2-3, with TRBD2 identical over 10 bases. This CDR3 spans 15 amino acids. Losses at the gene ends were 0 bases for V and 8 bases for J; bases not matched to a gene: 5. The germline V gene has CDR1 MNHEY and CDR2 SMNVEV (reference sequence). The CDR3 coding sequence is TGTGCCAGCAGTTTATCCAGCGGGGGGGCAGGTACGCAGTATTTT. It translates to CASSLSSGGAGTQYF.

The CDR3 here is CASSQLAGGTDTQYF. The CDR3, as DNA: TGTGCCAGCTCACAACTAGCGGGGGGCACAGATACGCAGTATTTT. The V call is TRBV18, the J call TRBJ2-3; 11 bases are shared with TRBD2. CDR1 and CDR2 from the germline V gene are KGHSH and LQKENI. The CDR3 is 15 amino acids. Trimming cost V 4 bases and J 1 base; bases outside gene matches: 1.

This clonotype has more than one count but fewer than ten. CDR3 sequence (DNA): TGCGCCAGCAGCCAAGGGGATTCGGGCGGCTACACCTTC. Protein product: CASSQGDSGGYTF. V usage is TRBV4-1 and J usage is TRBJ1-2; no firm D call. The V gene's germline CDR1 is MGHRA and CDR2 YSYEKL. V lost 1 base and J 8 bases, leaving 11 bases between the germline ends. The CDR3 spans 13 residues.